The T cell receptor beta chain described here comes from a study of blood T cell repertoires in COVID-19. Study as a whole: T cells, B-cell-depleted T cells, or PBMCs provided the cDNA or gDNA that served as material.

Germline CDR1 and CDR2: GTSNPN and SVGIG (reference sequence). The CDR3 totals 13 residues. Libraries were prepared by immunoSEQ multiplex PCR; TCRdb keeps only in-frame clonotypes and omits some of them. The table lists over 100,000 clones, 82% of them singletons. The receptor was isolated from a woman between 65 and 79 years old with acute or convalescent COVID-19. The specimen was peripheral blood. V gene TRBV30 combines with J gene TRBJ1-6; D gene unclear. The CDR3 is CATSGFRNSPLHF. CDR3 coding DNA: TGTGCTACATCGGGATTCAGGAATTCACCCCTCCACTTT.